One and the same sample provided the 5 T cell receptor beta chains below, sequenced in a study of blood T cell repertoires in COVID-19 (dated by TCRdb to about 2020). Libraries were prepared through the immunoSEQ multiplex PCR assay. TCRdb took over this immuneACCESS table, retaining in-frame rearrangements with V and J assigned. Such tables are incomplete; in checked studies, under half of the missing clones stem from an unresolved V gene, and the remainder is unexplained. The sample includes about 70,000 clones, with 87% observed a single time. The top ten constitute roughly 5.2% of the sample. Input material: peripheral blood. The source is a man between 45 and 60 years old with active COVID-19.

This chain uses TRBV11-2 with TRBJ2-1, with 12 bases fitting TRBD1. Germline CDR1 reads SGHAT; CDR2 reads FQNNGV. The CDR3 consists of 15 residues. Trimming at V came to 5 bases and at J to 9 bases, leaving 8 bases not matched to a gene. The CDR3 sequence: CASSLKGQGAAEQFF. Here the CDR3 DNA reads TGTGCCAGCAGCCTTAAGGGACAGGGGGCGGCTGAGCAGTTCTTC.

The genes are TRBV4-1 and TRBJ1-1; D is possibly TRBD1 (6 bases). CDR3 length: 13 residues. The germline CDR1 and CDR2 sequences are MGHRA and YSYEKL. The ends were cut back, 6 bases at V and 5 bases at J, with 13 bases in the middle. CDR3: CASRGAGRTEAFF. CDR3 in DNA: TGCGCCAGCAGGGGGGCAGGGCGGACTGAAGCTTTCTTT.

The J gene is TRBJ2-5, the V gene TRBV5-4; D may be TRBD2 (6 bases). The ends were cut back, 4 bases at V and 3 bases at J, with 19 bases in the middle. CDR1 and CDR2 (germline): SGHNT, YYREEE (reference sequence). This CDR3 contains 16 residues. The CDR3 reads CASSIPARDLKETQYF. CDR3 DNA sequence: TGTGCCAGCAGCATCCCGGCCCGGGACTTAAAAGAGACCCAGTACTTC.

This clone was recorded only once. The V gene is TRBV12-5, the J gene TRBJ2-2; TRBD1 aligns across 8 bases. The trim removed 6 bases at V and 6 bases at J, leaving 9 bases unmatched. The CDR3 is 15 amino acids. Germline V gene sequence: CDR1 LGHNT, CDR2 FRNRAP. CDR3 DNA: TGTGCTAGTGGCCGGGGCCAGGGGGCCCCCGGGGAGCTGTTTTTT. Translation gives CASGRGQGAPGELFF.

This rearrangement joins TRBV24-1 to TRBJ1-1; D call uncertain. Trimming took 9 bases from V and 3 from J, leaving 13 bases between them. Germline CDR1 is KGHDR and CDR2 is SFDVKD. The CDR3 covers 13 residues. In nucleotides, the CDR3 is TGTGCCACCCGAGCTACAGCTTACACTGAAGCTTTCTTT. Amino acid sequence: CATRATAYTEAFF.